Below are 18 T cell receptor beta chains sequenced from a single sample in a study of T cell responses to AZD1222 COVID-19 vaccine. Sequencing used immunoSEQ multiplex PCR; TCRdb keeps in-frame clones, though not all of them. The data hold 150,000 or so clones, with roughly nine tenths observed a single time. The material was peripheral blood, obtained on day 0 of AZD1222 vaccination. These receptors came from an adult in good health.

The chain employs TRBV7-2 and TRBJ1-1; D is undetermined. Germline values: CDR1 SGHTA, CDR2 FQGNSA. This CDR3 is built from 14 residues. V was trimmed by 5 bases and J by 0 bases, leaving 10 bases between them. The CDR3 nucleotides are TGTGCCAGCAGCCTCTCGGGATTGAACACTGAAGCTTTCTTT. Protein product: CASSLSGLNTEAFF.

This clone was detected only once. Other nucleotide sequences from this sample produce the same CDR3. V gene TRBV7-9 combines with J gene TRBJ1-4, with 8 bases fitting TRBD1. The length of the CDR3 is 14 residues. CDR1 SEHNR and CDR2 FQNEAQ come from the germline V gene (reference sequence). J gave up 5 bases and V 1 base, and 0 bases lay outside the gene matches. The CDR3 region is CASSLDRGNEKLFF. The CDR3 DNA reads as TGTGCCAGCAGCTTAGACAGGGGGAATGAAAAACTGTTTTTT.

CDR3 sequence (DNA): TGTGCCACCAGCAGAGGGGCTAGCGGCTACGAGCAGTACTTC. It codes for CATSRGASGYEQYF. The genes are TRBV15 and TRBJ2-7, with TRBD2 matching 7 bases. The CDR3 is 14 residues long. Trimming removed 1 base from V and 3 bases from J; junction bases left unmatched: 3. From germline, CDR1 is LNHNV and CDR2 YYDKDF (reference sequence).

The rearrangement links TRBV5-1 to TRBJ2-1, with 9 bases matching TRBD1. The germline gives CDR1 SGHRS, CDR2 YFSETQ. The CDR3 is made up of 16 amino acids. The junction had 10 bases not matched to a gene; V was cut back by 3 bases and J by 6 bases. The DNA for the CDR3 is TGCGCCAGCAGCTCGTCCGGGACAGGGCGCTTCAATGAGCAGTTCTTC. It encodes CASSSSGTGRFNEQFF.

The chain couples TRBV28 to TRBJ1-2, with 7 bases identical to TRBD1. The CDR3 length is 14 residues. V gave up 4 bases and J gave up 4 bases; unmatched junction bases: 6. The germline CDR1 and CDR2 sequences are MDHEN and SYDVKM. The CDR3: CASSSRGRFYGYTF. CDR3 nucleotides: TGTGCCAGCAGTTCAAGGGGGCGCTTCTATGGCTACACCTTC.

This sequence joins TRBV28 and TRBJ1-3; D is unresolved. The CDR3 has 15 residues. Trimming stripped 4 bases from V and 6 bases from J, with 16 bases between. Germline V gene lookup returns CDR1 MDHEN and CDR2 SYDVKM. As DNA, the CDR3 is TGTGCCAGCAGTTCCGTCCGCCGTATAGAAAACACCATATATTTT. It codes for CASSSVRRIENTIYF. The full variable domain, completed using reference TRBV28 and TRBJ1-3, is DVKVTQSSRYLVKRTGEKVFLECVQDMDHENMFWYRQDPGLGLRLIYFSYDVKMKEKGDIPEGYSVSREKKERFSLILESASTNQTSMYLCASSSVRRIENTIYFGEGSWLTVV.

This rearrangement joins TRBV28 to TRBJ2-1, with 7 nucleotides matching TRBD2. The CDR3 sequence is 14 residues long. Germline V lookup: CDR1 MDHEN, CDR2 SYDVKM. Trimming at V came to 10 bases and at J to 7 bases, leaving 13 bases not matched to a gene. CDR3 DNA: TGTGCCATCAAGGCGGGGGTTATCGGGAATGAGCAGTTCTTC. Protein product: CAIKAGVIGNEQFF.

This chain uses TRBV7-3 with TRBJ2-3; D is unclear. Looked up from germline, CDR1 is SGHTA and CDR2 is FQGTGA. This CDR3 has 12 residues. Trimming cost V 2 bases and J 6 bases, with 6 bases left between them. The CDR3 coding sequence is TGTGCCAGCAGCTTATTTGGCGATACGCAGTATTTT. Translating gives CASSLFGDTQYF.

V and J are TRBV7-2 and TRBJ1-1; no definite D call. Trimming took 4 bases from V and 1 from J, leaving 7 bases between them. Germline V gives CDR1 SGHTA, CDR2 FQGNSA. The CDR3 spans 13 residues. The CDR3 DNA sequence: TGTGCCAGCAGCTCCCGCCGGAACACTGAAGCTTTCTTT. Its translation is CASSSRRNTEAFF.

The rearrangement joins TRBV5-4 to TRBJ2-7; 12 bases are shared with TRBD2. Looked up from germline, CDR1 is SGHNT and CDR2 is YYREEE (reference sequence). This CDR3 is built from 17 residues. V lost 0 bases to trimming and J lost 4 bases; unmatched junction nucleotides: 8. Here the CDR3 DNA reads TGTGCCAGCAGCTTGGGTAGCGGACTAGCGGGAACATACGAGCAGTACTTC. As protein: CASSLGSGLAGTYEQYF.

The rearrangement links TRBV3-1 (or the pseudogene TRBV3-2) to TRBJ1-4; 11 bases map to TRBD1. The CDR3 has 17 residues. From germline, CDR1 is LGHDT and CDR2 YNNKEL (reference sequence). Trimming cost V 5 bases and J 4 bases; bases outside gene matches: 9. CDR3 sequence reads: CASSFRDRGVSNEKLFF. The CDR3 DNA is TGTGCCAGCAGCTTCCGGGACAGGGGGGTCAGTAATGAAAAACTGTTTTTT.

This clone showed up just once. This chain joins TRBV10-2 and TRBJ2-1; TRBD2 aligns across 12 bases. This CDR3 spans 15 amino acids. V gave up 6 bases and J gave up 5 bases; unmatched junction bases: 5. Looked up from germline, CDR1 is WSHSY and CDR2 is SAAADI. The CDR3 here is CASRTSGSMNNEQFF. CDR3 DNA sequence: TGCGCCAGCAGGACTAGCGGGAGTATGAACAATGAGCAGTTCTTC.

The CDR3 loop is CASSLQNRQPLYGYTF. The CDR3 DNA reads as TGTGCCAGCAGCCTGCAGAACCGACAGCCCTTGTATGGCTACACCTTC. This chain links TRBV7-8 with TRBJ1-2; the D gene is possibly TRBD1 (5 bases). The V and J ends lost 5 bases and 5 bases respectively, with 21 bases between them. Germline V gene sequence: CDR1 SGHVS, CDR2 FQNEAQ. The CDR3 has 16 amino acids.

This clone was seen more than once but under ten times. The CDR3: CASSPTGETQYF. The CDR3 nucleotides read TGTGCCAGCTCACCAACCGGGGAGACCCAGTACTTC. This chain joins TRBV18 and TRBJ2-5; D remains ambiguous. The length of the CDR3 is 12 residues. With 2 bases removed from V and 5 bases from J, the gap between germline ends came to 6 bases. Looked up from germline, CDR1 is KGHSH and CDR2 is LQKENI.

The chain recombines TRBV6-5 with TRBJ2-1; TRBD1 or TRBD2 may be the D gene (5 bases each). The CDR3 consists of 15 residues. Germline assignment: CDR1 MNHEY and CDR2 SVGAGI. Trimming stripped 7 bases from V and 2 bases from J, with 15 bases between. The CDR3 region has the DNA TGTGCCAGCAACTCCATCGGGGCAGCCTACAATGAGCAGTTCTTC. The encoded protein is CASNSIGAAYNEQFF.

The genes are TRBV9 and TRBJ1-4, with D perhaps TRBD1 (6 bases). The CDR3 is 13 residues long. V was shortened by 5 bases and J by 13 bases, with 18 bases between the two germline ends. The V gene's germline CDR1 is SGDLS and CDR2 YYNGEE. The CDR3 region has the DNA TGTGCCAGCAGTAACAGGGAGGCGTCAAGACTGTTTTTT. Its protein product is CASSNREASRLFF.

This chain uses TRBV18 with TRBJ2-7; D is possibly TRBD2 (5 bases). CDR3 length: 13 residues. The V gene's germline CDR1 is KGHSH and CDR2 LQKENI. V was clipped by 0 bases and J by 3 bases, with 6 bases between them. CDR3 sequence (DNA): TGTGCCAGCTCACCACCCGGGGACTACGAGCAGTACTTC. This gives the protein CASSPPGDYEQYF.

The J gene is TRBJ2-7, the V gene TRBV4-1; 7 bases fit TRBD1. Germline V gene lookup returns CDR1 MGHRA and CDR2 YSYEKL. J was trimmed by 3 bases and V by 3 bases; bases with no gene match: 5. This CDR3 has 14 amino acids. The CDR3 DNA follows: TGCGCCAGCAGCCAGACAGGGAGACTCTACGAGCAGTACTTC. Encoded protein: CASSQTGRLYEQYF.